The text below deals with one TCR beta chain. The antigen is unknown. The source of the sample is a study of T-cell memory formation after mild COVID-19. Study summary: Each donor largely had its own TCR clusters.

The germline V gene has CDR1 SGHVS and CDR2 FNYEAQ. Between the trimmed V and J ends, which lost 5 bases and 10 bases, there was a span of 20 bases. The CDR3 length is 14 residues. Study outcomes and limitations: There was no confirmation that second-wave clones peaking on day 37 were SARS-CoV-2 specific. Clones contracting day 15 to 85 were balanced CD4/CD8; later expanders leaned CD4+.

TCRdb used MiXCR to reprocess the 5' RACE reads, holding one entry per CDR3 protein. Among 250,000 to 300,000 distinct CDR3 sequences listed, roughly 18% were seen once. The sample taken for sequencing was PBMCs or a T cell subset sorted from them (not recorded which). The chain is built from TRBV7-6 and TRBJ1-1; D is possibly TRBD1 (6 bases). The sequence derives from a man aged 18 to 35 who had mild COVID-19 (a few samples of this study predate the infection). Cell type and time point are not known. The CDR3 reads CASSPGVKGGGAFF. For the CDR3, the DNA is TGTGCCAGCAGCCCAGGGGTGAAGGGTGGTGGAGCTTTCTTT.